The 4 T cell receptor beta chains in this list originate from one sample, sequenced in a study of T cell changes during pregnancy in multiple sclerosis. Sequencing was performed with immunoSEQ multiplex PCR; in TCRdb, only in-frame clones are kept and a portion is missing. The table has 110,000 or so clones, under 95% seen once. The material sequenced was peripheral blood, taken before pregnancy. The receptors come from a female donor with multiple sclerosis, enrolled in a pregnancy study.

J is TRBJ2-1 and V is TRBV6-5, with TRBD2 identical over 9 bases. J lost 6 bases, V lost 2 bases, and 8 bases had no gene match. This CDR3 has 16 residues. Germline lookup yields CDR1 MNHEY and CDR2 SVGAGI. The CDR3 sequence: CASSYGLTSGGNEQFF. The DNA for the CDR3 is TGTGCCAGCAGTTACGGGCTGACTAGCGGAGGCAATGAGCAGTTCTTC.

This rearrangement joins TRBV6-5 to TRBJ2-7, with 7 bases lining up with TRBD1. Germline V lookup: CDR1 MNHEY, CDR2 SVGAGI. With 4 bases clipped from V and 3 bases from J, the junction kept 12 bases outside the gene matches. This CDR3 is built from 16 residues. CDR3 in amino acids: CASSSTGVGSYYEQYF. Here the CDR3 DNA reads TGTGCCAGCAGTTCCACAGGGGTCGGATCTTACTACGAGCAGTACTTC.

V usage is TRBV5-1 and J usage is TRBJ2-7; possible D gene TRBD2, 5 bases. The CDR3 is made up of 13 amino acids. V was trimmed by 0 bases and J by 3 bases, leaving 7 bases between them. Germline V gene data show CDR1 as SGHRS and CDR2 as YFSETQ. CDR3 DNA: TGCGCCAGCAGCTTGGCACGGGGCTACGAGCAGTACTTC. It specifies CASSLARGYEQYF.

The rearrangement uses TRBV6-6 and TRBJ1-3, with a weak D call TRBD1 (5 bases). Germline CDR1 MNHNY, CDR2 SVGAGI (reference sequence). CDR3 length: 15 residues. V was trimmed by 4 bases and J by 0 bases, leaving 10 bases between them. The CDR3 sequence: CASSSPGGSGNTIYF. The CDR3 DNA is TGTGCCAGCAGTTCCCCCGGGGGCTCTGGAAACACCATATATTTT.